Following are 5 T cell receptor beta chains from one sample sequenced in a study of immune heterogeneity within non-small cell lung tumors. TCR beta CDR3 was amplified by multiplex PCR using 32 V and 13 J primers. A single record per CDR3 protein comes from TCRdb applying MiXCR to the multiplex PCR reads. The sample consists of 5,000 or so distinct CDR3 sequences, 20% to 25% of them appearing once. The starting template was genomic DNA from bulk tumor, 600 ng per sample. Every primary tumor yielded several biopsies, spaced far apart, that were taken during surgery. Their non-small cell lung cancer was newly diagnosed and untreated, and the patients underwent curative surgery. The specimen sequenced was lung tumor tissue. These receptors all come from a man aged 55-75 years with non-small cell lung cancer.

About this clonotype itself: A much larger clone lies one base from this, so it may be a read error. The chain employs TRBV27 and TRBJ2-3; a possible D gene is TRBD2 (6 bases). In germline, CDR1 is MNHEY, CDR2 SMNVEV (reference sequence). The CDR3 extends over 16 amino acids. The germline V and J ends were trimmed by 6 bases and 0 bases, with 16 bases remaining between them. CDR3: CASRLSRRASTDTQYF. The DNA of the CDR3 is TGTGCCAGCAGGCTTAGCAGGAGGGCTAGCACAGATACGCAGTATTTT.

This clonotype was detected only a few times. This rearrangement joins TRBV6-2 or TRBV6-3 to TRBJ2-7; 8 nucleotides line up with TRBD1. Unmatched junction bases numbered 3, after V lost 0 bases and J lost 2 bases. The CDR3 totals 15 residues. The germline CDR1 and CDR2 sequences are MNHEY and SVGEGT. CDR3 DNA sequence: TGTGCCAGCAGTTACTCGGACAGGGCCACCTACGAGCAGTACTTC. Translating gives CASSYSDRATYEQYF.

A few counts support this clonotype. The chain carries TRBV9 and TRBJ2-2; the D is unclear. The CDR3 consists of 14 residues. Trimming stripped 0 bases from V and 6 bases from J, with 9 bases between. From germline, CDR1 is SGDLS and CDR2 YYNGEE. CDR3 sequence: CASSVGRQSGELFF. CDR3 in DNA: TGTGCCAGCAGCGTAGGTCGGCAGTCCGGGGAGCTGTTTTTT.

This clonotype is large (0.1 to 1%) in the sample. The chain recombines TRBV6-1 with TRBJ2-7, with TRBD2 identical over 8 bases. This CDR3 contains 15 residues. Trimming removed 4 bases from V and 2 bases from J; junction bases left unmatched: 7. Germline V gene data show CDR1 as MNHNS and CDR2 as SASEGT. CDR3 nucleotides: TGTGCCAGCAGTGTTATTACTAGCGGACCCTACGAGCAGTACTTC. Its translation is CASSVITSGPYEQYF.

This clonotype was recorded a few times. The V gene is TRBV5-1, the J gene TRBJ2-7; TRBD1 matches at 7 bases. Germline CDR1 is SGHRS and CDR2 is YFSETQ. The J segment lost 3 bases and the V segment lost 4 bases, leaving 7 bases of the junction unmatched. The CDR3 loop spans 14 amino acids. CDR3 protein: CASSPEGTVYEQYF. For the CDR3, the DNA is TGCGCCAGCAGCCCTGAGGGGACAGTCTACGAGCAGTACTTC.